Below are 16 T cell receptor beta chains sequenced from a single sample in a study of regulatory T cells in long-lasting Graves disease. For TCR beta, libraries came from iRepertoire HTBI primers and Arm-PCR of CDR3 regions. TCRdb re-analysed the multiplex PCR reads in MiXCR, keeping a single row per CDR3 protein. This table has hundreds of thousands of distinct CDR3 sequences, 15% to 20% appearing once. Time point in this sample: newly diagnosed GD, antithyroid drugs for less than 3 months. With RNA extracted from PBMCs as input, the TCR library was made. Another study also made use of these data, one on T cells in Graves' hyperthyroidism and ophthalmopathy.

The sample was peripheral blood mononuclear cells (PBMCs), taken at new diagnosis, from a patient treated with antithyroid drugs. The receptors originated from a woman aged 30 to 39 with Graves disease.

This clonotype was counted a few times. The chain is built from TRBV5-1 and TRBJ2-7; weak D call: TRBD1 (6 bases). V shed 0 bases and J shed 5 bases, with 18 bases lying between them. Germline CDR1 is SGHRS and CDR2 is YFSETQ. The CDR3 is 16 amino acids. The CDR3 region is CASSLDNRAVVDEQYF. CDR3 coding DNA: TGCGCCAGCAGCTTGGATAACAGGGCCGTAGTGGACGAGCAGTACTTC.

This clonotype was recorded at least ten times. The rearrangement joins TRBV2 to TRBJ2-2; 7 bases line up with TRBD1. V trimming: 5 bases; J trimming: 0 bases; junction bases outside the gene matches: 3. This CDR3 has 15 amino acids. Per the germline V gene, CDR1 is SNHLY and CDR2 is FYNNEI. The CDR3 sequence: CASSWGQTNTGELFF. Written as DNA, the CDR3 is TGTGCCAGCAGTTGGGGACAGACGAACACCGGGGAGCTGTTTTTT.

The gene calls are TRBV28 and TRBJ2-5, with 7 bases that match TRBD2. With 3 bases clipped from V and 5 bases from J, the junction kept 9 bases outside the gene matches. This CDR3 region has 15 residues. CDR1 and CDR2 from the germline V gene are MDHEN and SYDVKM. The CDR3 bases are TGTGCCAGCAGTTTTGCGGCCGGGAGGTTGGAGACCCAGTACTTC. Translation gives CASSFAAGRLETQYF.

A few counts support this clonotype. The genes are TRBV5-6 and TRBJ2-1, with a possible D match to TRBD2 (6 bases). V lost 1 base and J lost 3, with 8 bases in between. The CDR3 covers 14 residues. The V gene's germline CDR1 is SGHDT and CDR2 YYEEEE. DNA for the CDR3: TGTGCCAGCAGCTTGACGGGGGTCTACAATGAGCAGTTCTTC. This gives the protein CASSLTGVYNEQFF.

The V gene is TRBV15, the J gene TRBJ2-3, with 7 positions matching TRBD2. This CDR3 has 13 residues. V was clipped by 7 bases and J by 7 bases; unmatched bases: 8. Germline loops: CDR1 LNHNV, CDR2 YYDKDF (reference sequence). As DNA, the CDR3 is TGTGCCACCAAGACTAGCTTCAACCATACGCAGTATTTT. Its translation: CATKTSFNHTQYF.

The chain is built from TRBV2 and TRBJ2-4; D possibly corresponds to TRBD2 (5 bases). The CDR3 length is 12 residues. Germline assignment: CDR1 SNHLY and CDR2 FYNNEI. The V and J ends lost 7 bases and 7 bases respectively, with 11 bases between them. CDR3 in DNA: TGTGCCAGCAACGGGGTGGGCAACATTCAGTACTTC. Amino acid sequence: CASNGVGNIQYF.

Concerning this clonotype: At one of its ends the junction is not consistent with the germline gene, which may arise from a read error. V usage is TRBV7-8 and J usage is TRBJ2-7, with 10 bases fitting TRBD2. Germline V CDR1 and CDR2: SGHVS, FQNEAQ. The CDR3 totals 15 residues. The chain's CDR3 is CASSTTSGRTYERYF. The CDR3 coding sequence is TGTGCCAGCAGCACGACTAGCGGGCGAACCTACGAGCGGTACTTC.

This clonotype was recorded many times. The chain joins TRBV28 to TRBJ2-7; TRBD2 matches at 11 bases. The ends lost 3 bases at V and 2 bases at J; junction bases unmatched: 6. The germline V gene encodes CDR1 MDHEN and CDR2 SYDVKM. The CDR3 spans 16 residues. The CDR3 nucleotides read TGTGCCAGCAGTTTTTCGGGACTAGCGGTAGCCTACGAGCAGTACTTC. This codes for CASSFSGLAVAYEQYF.

The CDR3 reads CAISTVQGEQYF. The CDR3 nucleotides read TGTGCCATCTCCACAGTTCAAGGGGAGCAGTACTTC. The rearrangement links TRBV10-3 to TRBJ2-7; D ambiguous. The CDR3 contains 12 residues. Germline V gene sequence: CDR1 ENHRY, CDR2 SYGVKD. Trimming removed 8 bases from V and 7 bases from J, with 15 bases in between.

This chain joins TRBV6-5 and TRBJ1-2, with D tentatively TRBD1 (6 bases). CDR3 length: 17 amino acids. CDR1 MNHEY and CDR2 SVGAGI come from the germline V gene. Trimming removed 4 bases from V and 5 bases from J, with 23 bases in between. Here the CDR3 DNA reads TGTGCCAGCAGTTCCAGGACAGATATCGCCCCTCATTATGGCTACACCTTC. Encoded protein: CASSSRTDIAPHYGYTF.

Ten or more counts support this clonotype. The rearrangement joins TRBV28 to TRBJ2-1, with D perhaps given as TRBD1 or TRBD2 (5 bases each). The V and J ends lost 2 bases and 10 bases respectively, with 9 bases between them. CDR1 is MDHEN, CDR2 SYDVKM, per germline. The CDR3 consists of 12 residues. The CDR3: CASSLLRDEQFF. In nucleotides, the CDR3 is TGTGCCAGCAGTTTACTAAGGGACGAGCAGTTCTTC.

This clonotype was counted ten times or more. This chain joins TRBV27 and TRBJ2-2; possibly TRBD2 for D (5 bases). Germline V gene data show CDR1 as MNHEY and CDR2 as SMNVEV (reference sequence). The V end was cut by 3 bases, the J end by 4 bases, with 9 bases between. The CDR3 runs to 14 residues. CDR3 coding DNA: TGTGCCAGCAGTTTTGGCGGACTCACCGGGGAGCTGTTTTTT. Residues: CASSFGGLTGELFF.

This clonotype was counted ten times or more. The chain couples TRBV6-5 to TRBJ1-5; tentative D call: TRBD1 (5 bases). Germline CDR1 reads MNHEY; CDR2 reads SVGAGI. V dropped 2 bases and J dropped 5 bases, with 10 bases sitting between them. The CDR3 is 14 residues long. The CDR3 DNA sequence: TGTGCCAGCAGTTACAGCGGGACCCATCAGCCCCAGCATTTT. Translation: CASSYSGTHQPQHF.

This clonotype appeared many times. The gene calls are TRBV19 and TRBJ2-5; the D is unclear. V lost 5 bases, J lost 5 bases, and 21 bases lay in between. The length of the CDR3 is 16 residues. Germline-derived CDR1 and CDR2 are LNHDA and SQIVND (reference sequence). CDR3 region: CASSSNGFRGRETQYF. The CDR3 DNA follows: TGTGCCAGTAGTTCAAACGGGTTTCGAGGAAGGGAGACCCAGTACTTC.

Ten or more counts support this clonotype. V and J are TRBV28 and TRBJ2-1; D not resolved. The CDR3 is 16 residues long. V dropped 0 bases and J dropped 5 bases, with 14 bases sitting between them. CDR1 and CDR2 (germline): MDHEN, SYDVKM. The chain's CDR3 is CASSLWGLSPNNEQFF. The DNA of the CDR3 is TGTGCCAGCAGTTTATGGGGTTTGTCACCCAACAATGAGCAGTTCTTC.

This clonotype occurred a few times. One end of the junction is discordant with germline, which a read error may explain. This sequence joins TRBV7-7 and TRBJ2-2; D gene unclear. The CDR3 runs to 14 residues. CDR1 and CDR2 (germline): SSHAT, FNYEAQ (reference sequence). The CDR3 DNA is TGTGCTAGCAGCTTAGTAGGCATTACCGGGGAGCTGTTTTTT. Protein: CASSLVGITGELFF.